The rows below give T cell receptor beta chains drawn from one sample of a study of blood T cells in healthy people across ages. TCRdb passed the 5' RACE reads through MiXCR, listing each CDR3 protein once. The sample consists of approximately 2,000,000 distinct CDR3 sequences, 39% of them appearing once. Sequenced sample: blood. Receptors originate from a human donor in good health. The CDR3 runs from the conserved cysteine through the conserved F or W. A D gene is named only where the DNA matches it firmly. Clone size is not always given. Where it is, it says once, few, many or a class for expanded clones.

abundance: NA; v_gene: TRBV6-1; d_gene: NA; j_gene: TRBJ1-3; CDR3aa: CASSPQARGVVGGNTIYF; CDR3nt: TGTGCCAGCAGCCCCCAGGCCAGGGGAGTCGTGGGAGGAAACACCATATATTTT
abundance: few; v_gene: TRBV6-5; d_gene: TRBD1; j_gene: TRBJ2-5; CDR3aa: CASSSDRGQWETQYF; CDR3nt: TGTGCCAGCAGTTCGGACAGGGGGCAATGGGAGACCCAGTACTTC
abundance: NA; v_gene: TRBV5-1; d_gene: TRBD2; j_gene: TRBJ2-3; CDR3aa: CASSEAAGGFPDTQYF; CDR3nt: TGCGCCAGCAGCGAGGCAGCGGGGGGGTTTCCTGATACGCAGTATTTT
abundance: NA; v_gene: TRBV10-3; d_gene: NA; j_gene: TRBJ2-3; CDR3aa: CAISEGGPSDTQYF; CDR3nt: TGTGCCATCAGTGAGGGGGGGCCATCAGATACGCAGTATTTT
abundance: NA; v_gene: TRBV6-2/TRBV6-3; d_gene: TRBD1; j_gene: TRBJ2-1; CDR3aa: CASSSRDRVYNGQFF; CDR3nt: TGTGCCAGCAGTAGCCGGGACAGGGTGTACAATGGGCAGTTCTTC
abundance: few; v_gene: TRBV4-1; d_gene: NA; j_gene: TRBJ1-1; CDR3aa: CASSQGEFLGNTEAFF; CDR3nt: TGCGCCAGCAGCCAAGGGGAGTTTCTGGGGAACACTGAAGCTTTCTTT
abundance: NA; v_gene: TRBV11-1; d_gene: NA; j_gene: TRBJ2-7; CDR3aa: CASSRRRPPYEQYF; CDR3nt: TGTGCCAGCAGCAGGCGACGCCCACCGTACGAGCAGTACTTC
abundance: many; v_gene: TRBV6-6; d_gene: TRBD1; j_gene: TRBJ2-7; CDR3aa: CASGDSEQYF; CDR3nt: TGTGCCAGCGGGGACAGCGAGCAGTACTTC
abundance: few; v_gene: TRBV3-1; d_gene: NA; j_gene: TRBJ2-7; CDR3aa: CASSQLGLYEQYF; CDR3nt: TGTGCCAGCAGCCAATTGGGGCTCTACGAGCAGTACTTC
abundance: NA; v_gene: TRBV9; d_gene: NA; j_gene: TRBJ2-7; CDR3aa: CASSPFDTGTFSYEQYF; CDR3nt: TGTGCCAGCAGCCCCTTTGATACCGGGACTTTTTCCTACGAGCAGTACTTC
abundance: few; v_gene: TRBV7-3; d_gene: NA; j_gene: TRBJ2-3; CDR3aa: CASSLNQRDTQYF; CDR3nt: TGTGCCAGCAGCTTAAATCAGAGAGATACGCAGTATTTT
abundance: NA; v_gene: TRBV20-1; d_gene: NA; j_gene: TRBJ1-2; CDR3aa: CSARVPGSYGYTF; CDR3nt: TGCAGTGCTAGAGTTCCGGGGTCCTATGGCTACACCTTC
abundance: few; v_gene: TRBV6-2/TRBV6-3; d_gene: TRBD1; j_gene: TRBJ2-7; CDR3aa: CASSYDRGGPPSYEQYF; CDR3nt: TGTGCCAGCAGTTACGACAGGGGCGGTCCCCCATCCTACGAGCAGTACTTC
abundance: NA; v_gene: TRBV28; d_gene: NA; j_gene: TRBJ1-2; CDR3aa: CASSSAGLRGYTF; CDR3nt: TGTGCCAGCAGTTCGGCGGGGCTAAGGGGCTACACCTTC
abundance: few; v_gene: TRBV10-3; d_gene: NA; j_gene: TRBJ2-5; CDR3aa: CAIKDAGRGAETQYF; CDR3nt: TGTGCCATCAAGGATGCGGGGAGAGGGGCAGAGACCCAGTACTTC
abundance: NA; v_gene: TRBV18; d_gene: NA; j_gene: TRBJ1-2; CDR3aa: CASSPIGENYGYTF; CDR3nt: TGTGCCAGCTCACCAATCGGGGAAAACTATGGCTACACCTTC
abundance: few; v_gene: TRBV29-1; d_gene: TRBD2; j_gene: TRBJ2-7; CDR3aa: CSVAGTTSSYEQYF; CDR3nt: TGCAGCGTCGCCGGGACTACTAGCTCCTACGAGCAGTACTTC
abundance: few; v_gene: TRBV2; d_gene: NA; j_gene: TRBJ2-1; CDR3aa: CASRYRGDEQFF; CDR3nt: TGTGCCAGCAGATATAGGGGGGATGAGCAGTTCTTC
abundance: NA; v_gene: TRBV3-1; d_gene: NA; j_gene: TRBJ2-7; CDR3aa: CASSQDTLSYEQYF; CDR3nt: TGTGCCAGCAGCCAAGATACCCTTTCCTACGAGCAGTACTTC
abundance: NA; v_gene: TRBV3-1; d_gene: NA; j_gene: TRBJ1-1; CDR3aa: CASSQDHEGIGTEAFF; CDR3nt: TGTGCCAGCAGCCAAGACCACGAAGGGATTGGAACTGAAGCTTTCTTT
abundance: NA; v_gene: TRBV5-1; d_gene: NA; j_gene: TRBJ2-3; CDR3aa: CASSWQGVRDTQYF; CDR3nt: TGCGCCAGCAGCTGGCAGGGAGTGAGAGATACGCAGTATTTT
abundance: NA; v_gene: TRBV9; d_gene: TRBD1; j_gene: TRBJ2-7; CDR3aa: CASSPTGANSYEQYF; CDR3nt: TGTGCCAGCAGCCCGACAGGGGCAAACTCCTACGAGCAGTACTTC